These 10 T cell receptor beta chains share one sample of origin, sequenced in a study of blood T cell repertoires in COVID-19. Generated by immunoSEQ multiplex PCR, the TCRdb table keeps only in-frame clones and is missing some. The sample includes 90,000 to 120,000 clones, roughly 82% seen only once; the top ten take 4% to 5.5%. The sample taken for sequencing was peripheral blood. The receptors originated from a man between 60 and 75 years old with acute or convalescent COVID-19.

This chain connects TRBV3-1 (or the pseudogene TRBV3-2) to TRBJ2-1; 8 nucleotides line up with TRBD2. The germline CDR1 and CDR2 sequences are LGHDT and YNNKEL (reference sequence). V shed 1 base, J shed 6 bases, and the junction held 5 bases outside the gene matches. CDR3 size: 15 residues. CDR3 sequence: CASSQGTSGLNEQFF. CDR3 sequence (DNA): TGTGCCAGCAGCCAAGGTACTAGCGGCCTCAATGAGCAGTTCTTC.

The CDR3 sequence: CASTPLRLAGDEQFF. The CDR3 DNA reads TGTGCCAGCACTCCCTTGAGACTAGCGGGAGATGAGCAGTTCTTC. The chain uses TRBV2 and TRBJ2-1, with TRBD2 identical over 12 bases. The junction had 9 bases not matched to a gene; V was cut back by 7 bases and J by 8 bases. The CDR3 contains 15 residues. Per germline, CDR1 SNHLY and CDR2 FYNNEI.

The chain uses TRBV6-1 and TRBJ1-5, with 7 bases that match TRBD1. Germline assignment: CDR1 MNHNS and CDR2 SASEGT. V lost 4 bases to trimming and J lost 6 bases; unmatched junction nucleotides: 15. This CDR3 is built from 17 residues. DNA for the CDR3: TGTGCCAGCAGTGGAGGGGGCATCGCAGGAGGCAGTCAGCCCCAGCATTTT. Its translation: CASSGGGIAGGSQPQHF.

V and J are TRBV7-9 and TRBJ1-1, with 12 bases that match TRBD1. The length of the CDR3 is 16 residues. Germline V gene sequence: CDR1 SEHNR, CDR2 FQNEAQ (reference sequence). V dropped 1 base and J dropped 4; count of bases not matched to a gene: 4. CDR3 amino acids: CASSLGGQGAGTEAFF. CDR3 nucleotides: TGTGCCAGCAGCTTAGGGGGACAGGGGGCAGGCACTGAAGCTTTCTTT.

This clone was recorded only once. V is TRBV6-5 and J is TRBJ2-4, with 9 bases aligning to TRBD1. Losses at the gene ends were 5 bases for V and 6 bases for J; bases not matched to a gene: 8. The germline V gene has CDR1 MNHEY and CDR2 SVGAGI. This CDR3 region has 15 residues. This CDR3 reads CASSTKDRGANIQYF. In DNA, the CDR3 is TGTGCCAGCAGTACCAAGGACAGGGGAGCAAACATTCAGTACTTC.

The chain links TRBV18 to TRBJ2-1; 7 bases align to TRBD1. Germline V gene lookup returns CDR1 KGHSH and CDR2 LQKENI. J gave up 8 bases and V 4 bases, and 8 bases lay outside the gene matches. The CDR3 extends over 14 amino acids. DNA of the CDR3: TGTGCCAGCTCACTTTCGACAGGGTTCGATGAGCAGTTCTTC. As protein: CASSLSTGFDEQFF.

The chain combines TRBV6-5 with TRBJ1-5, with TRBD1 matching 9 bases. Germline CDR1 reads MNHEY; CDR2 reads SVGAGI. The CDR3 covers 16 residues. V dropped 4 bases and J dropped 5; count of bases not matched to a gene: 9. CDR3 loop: CASSSGTGPGYQPQHF. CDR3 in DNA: TGTGCCAGCAGTTCCGGGACAGGGCCGGGGTATCAGCCCCAGCATTTT.

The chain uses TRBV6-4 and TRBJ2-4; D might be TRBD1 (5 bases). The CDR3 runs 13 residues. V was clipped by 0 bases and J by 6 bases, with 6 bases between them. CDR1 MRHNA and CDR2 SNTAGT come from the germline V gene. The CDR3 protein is CASSDSDTNIQYF. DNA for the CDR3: TGTGCCAGCAGTGACTCGGACACAAACATTCAGTACTTC.

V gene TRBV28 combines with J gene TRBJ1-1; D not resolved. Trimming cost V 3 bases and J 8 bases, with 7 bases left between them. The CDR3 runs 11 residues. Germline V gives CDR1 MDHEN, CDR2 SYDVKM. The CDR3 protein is CASSLRAEAFF. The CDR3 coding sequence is TGTGCCAGCAGTTTGAGAGCCGAAGCTTTCTTT.

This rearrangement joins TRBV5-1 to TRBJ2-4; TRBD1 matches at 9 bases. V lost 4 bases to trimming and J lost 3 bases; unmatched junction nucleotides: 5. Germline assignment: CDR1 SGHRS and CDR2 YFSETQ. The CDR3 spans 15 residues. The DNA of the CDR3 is TGCGCCAGCAGCCAGGGACAGGGTGACAAAAACATTCAGTACTTC. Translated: CASSQGQGDKNIQYF.